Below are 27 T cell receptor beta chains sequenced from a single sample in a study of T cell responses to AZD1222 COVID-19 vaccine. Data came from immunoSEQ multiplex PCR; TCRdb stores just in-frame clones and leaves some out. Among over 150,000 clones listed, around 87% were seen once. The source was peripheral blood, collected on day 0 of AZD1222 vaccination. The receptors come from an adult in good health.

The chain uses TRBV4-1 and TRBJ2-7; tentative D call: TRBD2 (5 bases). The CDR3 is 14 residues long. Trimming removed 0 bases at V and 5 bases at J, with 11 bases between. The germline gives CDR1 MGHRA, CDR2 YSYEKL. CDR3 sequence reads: CASSQEVARDEQYF. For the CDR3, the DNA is TGCGCCAGCAGCCAAGAGGTTGCGCGGGACGAGCAGTACTTC.

The CDR3 loop is CASSRIPGASNYGYTF. CDR3 coding DNA: TGTGCCAGCAGTCGCATCCCGGGGGCGTCGAACTATGGCTACACCTTC. V is TRBV2 and J is TRBJ1-2, with TRBD1 as a possible D gene (6 bases). There are 16 residues in the CDR3. Trimming removed 5 bases from V and 2 bases from J, with 18 bases in between. Germline lookup yields CDR1 SNHLY and CDR2 FYNNEI.

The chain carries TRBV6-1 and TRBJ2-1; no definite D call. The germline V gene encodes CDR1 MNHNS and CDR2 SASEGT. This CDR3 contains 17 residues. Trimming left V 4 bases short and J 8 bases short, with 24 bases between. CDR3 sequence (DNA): TGTGCCAGCAGTGGAACCTCCAAGCCGGAGTGGAAATATGAGCAGTTCTTC. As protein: CASSGTSKPEWKYEQFF.

The CDR3 DNA reads as TGTGCCTGGAGCTTCTCTAATGAAAAACTGTTTTTT. As protein: CAWSFSNEKLFF. The chain couples TRBV30 to TRBJ1-4; no definite D call. The CDR3 has 12 residues. Germline V CDR1 and CDR2: GTSNPN, SVGIG (reference sequence). The ends were cut back, 3 bases at V and 3 bases at J, with 5 bases in the middle.

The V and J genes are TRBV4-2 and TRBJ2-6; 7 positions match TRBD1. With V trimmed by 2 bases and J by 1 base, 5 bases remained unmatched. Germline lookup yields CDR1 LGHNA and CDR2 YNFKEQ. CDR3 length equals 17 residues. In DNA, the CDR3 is TGTGCCAGCAGCCAAACGAAGACAGGGTCTGGGGCCAACGTCCTGACTTTC. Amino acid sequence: CASSQTKTGSGANVLTF.

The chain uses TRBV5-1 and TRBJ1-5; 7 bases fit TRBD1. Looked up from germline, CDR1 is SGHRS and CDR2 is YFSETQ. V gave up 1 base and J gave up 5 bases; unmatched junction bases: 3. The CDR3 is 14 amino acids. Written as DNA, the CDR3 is TGCGCCAGCAGCTTGAGACAGGGTGATCAGCCCCAGCATTTT. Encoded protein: CASSLRQGDQPQHF.

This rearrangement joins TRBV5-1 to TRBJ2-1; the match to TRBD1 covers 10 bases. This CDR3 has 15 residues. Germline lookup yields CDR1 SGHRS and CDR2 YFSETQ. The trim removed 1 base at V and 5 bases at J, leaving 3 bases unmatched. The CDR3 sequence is CASSLSTGGHNEQFF. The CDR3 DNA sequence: TGCGCCAGCAGCTTGTCGACAGGGGGCCACAATGAGCAGTTCTTC.

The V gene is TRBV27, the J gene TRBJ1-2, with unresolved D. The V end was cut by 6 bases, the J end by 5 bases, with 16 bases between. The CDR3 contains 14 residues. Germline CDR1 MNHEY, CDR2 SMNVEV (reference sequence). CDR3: CASSRIGTLYGYTF. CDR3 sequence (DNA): TGTGCCAGCAGCCGGATAGGAACCCTATATGGCTACACCTTC.

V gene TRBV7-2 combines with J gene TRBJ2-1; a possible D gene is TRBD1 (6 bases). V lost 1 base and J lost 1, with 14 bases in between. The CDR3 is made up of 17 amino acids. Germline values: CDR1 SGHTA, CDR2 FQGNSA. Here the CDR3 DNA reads TGTGCCAGCAGCTTAGACCCACCAGGGGTTTCCTACAATGAGCAGTTCTTC. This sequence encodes CASSLDPPGVSYNEQFF.

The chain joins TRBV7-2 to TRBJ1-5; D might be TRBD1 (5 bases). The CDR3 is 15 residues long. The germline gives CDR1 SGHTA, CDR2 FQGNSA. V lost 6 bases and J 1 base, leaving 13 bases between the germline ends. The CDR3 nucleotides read TGTGCCAGCAGTCGAGTTGGGGGAAGCAATCAGCCCCAGCATTTT. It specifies CASSRVGGSNQPQHF.

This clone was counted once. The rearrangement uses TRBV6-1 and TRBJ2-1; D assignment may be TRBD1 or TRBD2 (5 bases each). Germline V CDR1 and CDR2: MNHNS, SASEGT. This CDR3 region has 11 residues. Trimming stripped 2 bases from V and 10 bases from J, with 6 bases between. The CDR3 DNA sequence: TGTGCCAGCAGTGAATGGGGGGAGCAGTTCTTC. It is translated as CASSEWGEQFF.

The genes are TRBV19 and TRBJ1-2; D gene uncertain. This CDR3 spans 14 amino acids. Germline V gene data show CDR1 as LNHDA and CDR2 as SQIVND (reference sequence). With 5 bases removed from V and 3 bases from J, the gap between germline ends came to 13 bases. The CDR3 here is CASSRVGSDYGYTF. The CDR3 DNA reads TGTGCCAGTAGTCGGGTGGGGTCAGACTATGGCTACACCTTC. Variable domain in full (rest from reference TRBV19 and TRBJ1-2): DGGITQSPKYLFRKEGQNVTLSCEQNLNHDAMYWYRQDPGQGLRLIYYSQIVNDFQKGDIAEGYSVSREKKESFPLTVTSAQKNPTAFYLCASSRVGSDYGYTFGSGTRLTVV.

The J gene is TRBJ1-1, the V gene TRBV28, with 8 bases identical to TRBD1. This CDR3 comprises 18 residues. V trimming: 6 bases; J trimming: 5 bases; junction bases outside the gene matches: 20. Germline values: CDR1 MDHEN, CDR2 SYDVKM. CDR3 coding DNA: TGTGCCAGCAGCTGGGTGCAGGGGGCGCAGGGTGGTGGGACTGAAGCTTTCTTT. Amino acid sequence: CASSWVQGAQGGGTEAFF.

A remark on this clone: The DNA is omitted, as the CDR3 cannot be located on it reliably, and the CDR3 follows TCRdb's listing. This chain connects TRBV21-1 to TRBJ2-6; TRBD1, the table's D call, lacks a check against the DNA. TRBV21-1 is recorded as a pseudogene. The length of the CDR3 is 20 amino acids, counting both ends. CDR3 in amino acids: CASSKNGVAQGSSGANVLTF.

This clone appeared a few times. In nucleotides, the CDR3 is TGTGCCAGCAGTTTATTCCGTTATCAGCCCCAGCATTTT. This gives the protein CASSLFRYQPQHF. The chain couples TRBV28 to TRBJ1-5; no clear D gene. CDR3 length equals 13 residues. V was shortened by 1 base and J by 5 bases, with 6 bases between the two germline ends. Germline lookup yields CDR1 MDHEN and CDR2 SYDVKM.

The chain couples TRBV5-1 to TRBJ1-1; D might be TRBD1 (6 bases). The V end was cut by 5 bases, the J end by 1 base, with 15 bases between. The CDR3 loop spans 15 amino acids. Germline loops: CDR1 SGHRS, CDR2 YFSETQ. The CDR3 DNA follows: TGCGCCAGCAGTCCTAACTCGGGACAGAACACTGAAGCTTTCTTT. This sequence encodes CASSPNSGQNTEAFF.

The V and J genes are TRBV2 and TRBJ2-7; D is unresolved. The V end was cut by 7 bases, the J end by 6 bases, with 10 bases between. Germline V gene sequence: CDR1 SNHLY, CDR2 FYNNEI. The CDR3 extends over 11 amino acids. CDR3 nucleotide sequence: TGTGCCAGCACTGTTATGCGCGAGCAGTACTTC. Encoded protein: CASTVMREQYF.

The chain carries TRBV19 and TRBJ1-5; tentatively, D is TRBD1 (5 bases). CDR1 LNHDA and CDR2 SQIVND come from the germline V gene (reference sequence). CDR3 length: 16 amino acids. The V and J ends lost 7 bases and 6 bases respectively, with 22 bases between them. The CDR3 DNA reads TGTGCCAGTAAGGGCGTTGGGACGTCAGCTGGTCAGCCCCAGCATTTT. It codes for CASKGVGTSAGQPQHF. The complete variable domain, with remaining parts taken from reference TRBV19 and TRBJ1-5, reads DGGITQSPKYLFRKEGQNVTLSCEQNLNHDAMYWYRQDPGQGLRLIYYSQIVNDFQKGDIAEGYSVSREKKESFPLTVTSAQKNPTAFYLCASKGVGTSAGQPQHFGDGTRLSIL.

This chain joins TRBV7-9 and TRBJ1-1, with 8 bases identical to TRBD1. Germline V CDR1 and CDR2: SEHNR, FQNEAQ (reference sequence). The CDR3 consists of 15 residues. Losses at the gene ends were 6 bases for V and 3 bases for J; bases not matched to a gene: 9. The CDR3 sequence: CASRLRQGAHTEAFF. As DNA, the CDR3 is TGTGCCAGCAGATTAAGGCAGGGGGCCCACACTGAAGCTTTCTTT.

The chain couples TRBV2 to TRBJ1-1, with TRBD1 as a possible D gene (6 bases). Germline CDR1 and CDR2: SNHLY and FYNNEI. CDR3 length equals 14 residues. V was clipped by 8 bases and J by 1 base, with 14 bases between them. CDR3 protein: CASLGANPNTEAFF. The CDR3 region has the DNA TGTGCCAGCCTGGGGGCAAACCCGAACACTGAAGCTTTCTTT.

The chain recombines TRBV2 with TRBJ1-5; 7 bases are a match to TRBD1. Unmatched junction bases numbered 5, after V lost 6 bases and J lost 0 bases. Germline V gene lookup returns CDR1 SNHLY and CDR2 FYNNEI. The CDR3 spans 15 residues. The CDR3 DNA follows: TGTGCCAGCAGCGGGGACAGTTATAGCAATCAGCCCCAGCATTTT. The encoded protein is CASSGDSYSNQPQHF.

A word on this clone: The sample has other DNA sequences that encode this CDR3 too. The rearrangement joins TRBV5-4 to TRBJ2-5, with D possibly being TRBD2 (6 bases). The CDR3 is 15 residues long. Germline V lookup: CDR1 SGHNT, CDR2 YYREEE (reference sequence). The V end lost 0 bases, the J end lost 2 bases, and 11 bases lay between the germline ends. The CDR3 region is CASSLAGRGQETQYF. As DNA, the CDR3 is TGTGCCAGCAGCTTGGCGGGGCGGGGACAAGAGACCCAGTACTTC.

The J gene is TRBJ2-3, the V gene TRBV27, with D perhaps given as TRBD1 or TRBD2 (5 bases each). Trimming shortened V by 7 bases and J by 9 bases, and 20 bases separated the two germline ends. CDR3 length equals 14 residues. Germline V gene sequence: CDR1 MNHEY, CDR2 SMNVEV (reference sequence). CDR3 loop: CASTPYVGDATQYF. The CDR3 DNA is TGTGCCAGCACGCCATATGTGGGGGACGCGACGCAGTATTTT.

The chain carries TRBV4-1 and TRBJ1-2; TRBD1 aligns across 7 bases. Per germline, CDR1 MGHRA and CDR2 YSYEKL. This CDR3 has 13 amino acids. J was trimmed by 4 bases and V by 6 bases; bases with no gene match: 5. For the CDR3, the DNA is TGCGCCAGCAGTCACGGACAGGCCTATGGCTACACCTTC. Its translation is CASSHGQAYGYTF.

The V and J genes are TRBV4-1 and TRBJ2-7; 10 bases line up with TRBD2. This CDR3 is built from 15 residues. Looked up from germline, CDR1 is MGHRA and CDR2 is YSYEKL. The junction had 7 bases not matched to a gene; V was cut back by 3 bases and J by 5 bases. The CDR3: CASSHPGLAFNEQYF. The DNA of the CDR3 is TGCGCCAGCAGCCACCCGGGACTAGCGTTCAACGAGCAGTACTTC.

Here the CDR3 reads CASRLVAGITGELFF. DNA for the CDR3: TGTGCCAGCAGACTAGTGGCAGGAATCACCGGGGAGCTGTTTTTT. The genes are TRBV6-5 and TRBJ2-2; D is perhaps TRBD2 (5 bases). V was cut by 6 bases and J by 4 bases, with 15 bases left in between. Germline CDR1 and CDR2: MNHEY and SVGAGI. This CDR3 comprises 15 residues.

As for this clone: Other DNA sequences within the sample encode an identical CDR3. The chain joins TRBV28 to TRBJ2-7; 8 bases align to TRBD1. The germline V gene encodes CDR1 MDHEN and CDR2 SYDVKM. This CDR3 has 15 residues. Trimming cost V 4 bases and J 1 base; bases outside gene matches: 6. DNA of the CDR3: TGTGCCAGCAGTTCCTCCGGGACAGGATCCTACGAGCAGTACTTC. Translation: CASSSSGTGSYEQYF.